What follows are 11 T cell receptor beta chains derived from one specimen sequenced in a study of neurological immune-mediated disorders. TCRdb used MiXCR to reprocess the 5' RACE reads, holding one entry per CDR3 protein. There are more than 50,000 distinct CDR3 sequences in the sample; about 4% occur only once, and 1% to 1.5% lies in the top ten. Sequencing used PBMCs. These receptors were taken from a young man with multiple sclerosis.

This clonotype was detected many times. The chain employs TRBV29-1 and TRBJ2-3, with TRBD1 as a possible D gene (5 bases). This CDR3 comprises 14 residues. V was cut by 0 bases and J by 0 bases, with 7 bases left in between. Germline V CDR1 and CDR2: SQVTM, ANQGSEA. The CDR3 region is CSVEETASTDTQYF. DNA for the CDR3: TGCAGCGTTGAAGAGACAGCTAGCACAGATACGCAGTATTTT.

This clonotype was counted at least ten times. The chain has TRBV5-1 and TRBJ2-3; D unresolved. CDR3 size: 15 residues. From germline, CDR1 is SGHRS and CDR2 YFSETQ. V was cut by 4 bases and J by 4 bases, with 16 bases left in between. CDR3 in DNA: TGCGCCAGCAGCCCATTGTTCCAGCTCGCAGATACGCAGTATTTT. It translates to CASSPLFQLADTQYF.

This clonotype occurred a few times. The CDR3 DNA follows: TGCAGTGCCATTAGCGGGTCAGGAGAGACCCAGTACTTC. It yields the protein CSAISGSGETQYF. The chain uses TRBV20-1 and TRBJ2-5; 7 bases are shared with TRBD2. Germline V gene lookup returns CDR1 DFQATT and CDR2 SNEGSKA (reference sequence). The junction had 8 bases not matched to a gene; V was cut back by 6 bases and J by 4 bases. This CDR3 region has 13 residues.

This clonotype was recorded many times. The chain uses TRBV4-2 and TRBJ2-1; 10 bases fit TRBD2. The germline V gene encodes CDR1 LGHNA and CDR2 YNFKEQ. J lost 7 bases, V lost 1 base, and 7 bases had no gene match. The CDR3 is 16 amino acids. CDR3 residues: CASSQGAGGPVNEQFF. The CDR3 DNA reads as TGTGCCAGCAGCCAAGGAGCGGGGGGGCCTGTTAATGAGCAGTTCTTC.

In its sample, this clonotype was seen many times. The V gene is TRBV20-1, the J gene TRBJ2-4, with TRBD2 matching over 14 bases. Germline CDR1 reads DFQATT; CDR2 reads SNEGSKA (reference sequence). This CDR3 has 17 amino acids. V trimming: 0 bases; J trimming: 6 bases; junction bases outside the gene matches: 7. Here the CDR3 DNA reads TGCAGTGCTAGAGATTGGACTAGCGGGGGGAAAGGAAACATTCAGTACTTC. Protein product: CSARDWTSGGKGNIQYF.

This clonotype has ten or more counts. The chain uses TRBV12-3 or TRBV12-4 and TRBJ1-5, with D uncertain. V lost 3 bases and J 7 bases, leaving 13 bases between the germline ends. The CDR3 loop spans 14 amino acids. Written as DNA, the CDR3 is TGTGCCAGCAGTTTGGAGGCCTCTCGGCAGCCCCAGCATTTT. Protein product: CASSLEASRQPQHF.

The table lists this clonotype with many counts. J is TRBJ2-5 and V is TRBV24-1; D might be TRBD2 (6 bases). The CDR3 contains 16 residues. Germline lookup yields CDR1 KGHDR and CDR2 SFDVKD. Trimming removed 3 bases at V and 5 bases at J, with 18 bases between. The DNA for the CDR3 is TGTGCCACCAGTGATGGACGCGCGGGGCTTGGGGAGACCCAGTACTTC. Translated, it gives CATSDGRAGLGETQYF.

This clonotype showed up just a few times. The chain couples TRBV5-1 to TRBJ2-7, with TRBD2 as a possible D gene (6 bases). The V gene's germline CDR1 is SGHRS and CDR2 YFSETQ. V gave up 4 bases and J gave up 1 base, with 12 bases separating them. The CDR3 is 14 amino acids. The CDR3 reads CASSAGTYSYEQYF. CDR3 bases: TGCGCCAGCAGCGCCGGGACTTATTCCTACGAGCAGTACTTC.

In its sample, this clonotype was seen many times. The chain joins TRBV7-6 to TRBJ1-5; D is unclear. The CDR3 consists of 15 residues. Germline CDR1 SGHVS, CDR2 FNYEAQ. The germline V and J ends were trimmed by 1 base and 1 base, with 8 bases remaining between them. The CDR3 reads CASSLGGRSNQPQHF. CDR3 sequence (DNA): TGTGCCAGCAGCTTAGGAGGACGGAGCAATCAGCCCCAGCATTTT.

The table lists this clonotype with many counts. This chain joins TRBV12-3 or TRBV12-4 and TRBJ2-1, with D possibly TRBD1 on 5 matching bases. The CDR3 covers 13 residues. V gave up 6 bases and J gave up 11 bases, with 17 bases separating them. The CDR3 sequence: CASSSDTRPKQFF. The CDR3 DNA follows: TGTGCCAGCAGCTCGGACACCAGACCAAAGCAGTTCTTC.

This clonotype turned up a few times. This chain uses TRBV29-1 with TRBJ1-3; TRBD1 aligns across 10 bases. Per germline, CDR1 SQVTM and CDR2 ANQGSEA. V trimming: 5 bases; J trimming: 3 bases; junction bases outside the gene matches: 7. This CDR3 comprises 15 residues. The CDR3 reads CSVHTGTGVGNTIYF. Here the CDR3 DNA reads TGCAGCGTTCATACCGGGACAGGGGTTGGAAACACCATATATTTT.